One sample yielded the 8 T cell receptor beta chains listed below, sequenced in a study of shared clonotypes between healthy human individuals. The protocol was immunoSEQ multiplex PCR, while the TCRdb copy is restricted to in-frame clones and leaves out a portion. This table holds a few hundred thousand clones, about 80% found once. The material sequenced was PBMCs. These receptors were obtained from a woman aged 35 to 49 in good health. Some clones in this sample may be carry-over from other donors' samples.

V and J are TRBV28 and TRBJ2-2, with D possibly TRBD2 on 5 matching bases. Trimming left V 8 bases short and J 0 bases short, with 10 bases between. CDR1 is MDHEN and CDR2 is SYDVKM in the germline V gene. The CDR3 covers 14 residues. CDR3 sequence: CASGGGSNTGELFF. CDR3 DNA sequence: TGTGCCAGCGGAGGAGGTTCGAACACCGGGGAGCTGTTTTTT.

This chain connects TRBV7-2 to TRBJ2-7; D call uncertain. This CDR3 comprises 13 residues. In germline, CDR1 is SGHTA, CDR2 FQGNSA. V was cut by 2 bases and J by 3 bases, with 8 bases left in between. The CDR3 sequence is CASSLRAHYEQYF. The CDR3 region has the DNA TGTGCCAGCAGCTTACGAGCTCACTACGAGCAGTACTTC.

The gene calls are TRBV28 and TRBJ2-2; D is ambiguous. From germline, CDR1 is MDHEN and CDR2 SYDVKM. This CDR3 contains 14 residues. V shed 3 bases and J shed 3 bases, with 8 bases lying between them. CDR3 amino acids: CASSFSTDTGELFF. The CDR3 DNA reads TGTGCCAGCAGTTTCTCGACCGACACCGGGGAGCTGTTTTTT. The full variable domain, in which reference TRBV28 and TRBJ2-2 provide the parts outside the CDR3, is DVKVTQSSRYLVKRTGEKVFLECVQDMDHENMFWYRQDPGLGLRLIYFSYDVKMKEKGDIPEGYSVSREKKERFSLILESASTNQTSMYLCASSFSTDTGELFFGEGSRLTVL.

The gene calls are TRBV28 and TRBJ2-3, with D unclear. The V end lost 6 bases, the J end lost 0 bases, and 10 bases lay between the germline ends. The CDR3 totals 14 residues. Germline loops: CDR1 MDHEN, CDR2 SYDVKM. The CDR3 nucleotides read TGTGCCAGCAGGGGCGGCACTAGCACAGATACGCAGTATTTT. It encodes CASRGGTSTDTQYF. The full variable domain, rest sourced from reference TRBV28 and TRBJ2-3, is DVKVTQSSRYLVKRTGEKVFLECVQDMDHENMFWYRQDPGLGLRLIYFSYDVKMKEKGDIPEGYSVSREKKERFSLILESASTNQTSMYLCASRGGTSTDTQYFGPGTRLTVL.

The J gene is TRBJ1-1, the V gene TRBV6-5, with 9 bases lining up with TRBD1. This CDR3 region has 15 residues. The trim removed 4 bases at V and 5 bases at J, leaving 8 bases unmatched. Germline loops: CDR1 MNHEY, CDR2 SVGAGI. The CDR3 DNA reads TGTGCCAGCAGTTCCTCCGGACAGGGGTGGACTGAAGCTTTCTTT. Amino acid sequence: CASSSSGQGWTEAFF.

The chain links TRBV2 to TRBJ2-7; D not certain. This CDR3 is 13 amino acids long. Germline values: CDR1 SNHLY, CDR2 FYNNEI. The germline V and J ends were trimmed by 5 bases and 9 bases, with 17 bases remaining between them. The CDR3 DNA sequence: TGTGCCAGCAGTTCCACCTCCTACAATTTGCAGTACTTC. It is translated as CASSSTSYNLQYF. The variable domain in full, completed from reference TRBV2 and TRBJ2-7, reads EPEVTQTPSHQVTQMGQEVILRCVPISNHLYFYWYRQILGQKVEFLVSFYNNEISEKSEIFDDQFSVERPDGSNFTLKIRSTKLEDSAMYFCASSSTSYNLQYFGPGTRLTVT.

J is TRBJ2-2 and V is TRBV11-2; 13 positions match TRBD2. The trim removed 5 bases at V and 2 bases at J, leaving 5 bases unmatched. This CDR3 region has 17 residues. Germline lookup yields CDR1 SGHAT and CDR2 FQNNGV. The CDR3 loop reads CASSRTSGRRNTGELFF. The CDR3 DNA follows: TGTGCCAGCAGCCGGACTAGCGGGAGAAGAAACACCGGGGAGCTGTTTTTT.

This sequence joins TRBV7-8 and TRBJ2-7; TRBD2 might be the D (6 bases). V was trimmed by 4 bases and J by 7 bases, leaving 20 bases between them. Germline V gives CDR1 SGHVS, CDR2 FQNEAQ. The CDR3 contains 15 residues. CDR3 coding DNA: TGTGCCAGCAGCTCCCCGTTTGGGCGGGATTGGGAGCAGTACTTC. Residues: CASSSPFGRDWEQYF.